The subject of this entry is one T cell receptor beta chain. Its antigen is not identified. This specimen comes from a study of somatic mutations in cytotoxic T cells in rheumatoid arthritis. Study results and caveats: Of more than 60 patients, seven to nine had a largest CD8+ clone that exceeded 20% of CD8+ cells.

Generated by immunoSEQ multiplex PCR, the TCRdb table keeps only in-frame clones and is missing some. The profile covers roughly 5,000 clones, with nearly 85% appearing a single time and 45% to 50% taken by the ten largest. Material for sequencing was CD8+ T cells sorted from blood. This sequence originates from a woman aged 50 to 60 with rheumatoid arthritis.

DNA of the CDR3: TGTGCCAGCAGCTTGAGGACAGGTAACTACGAGCAGTACTTC. It specifies CASSLRTGNYEQYF. J is TRBJ2-5 and V is TRBV5-4, with 7 bases that match TRBD1. Matching the DNA end better, TRBJ2-7 makes the J call doubtful. The CDR3 length is 14 residues. Per the germline V gene, CDR1 is SGHNT and CDR2 is YYREEE (reference sequence).